These 2 T cell receptor beta chains came from one sample sequenced in a study of blood T cells in healthy people across ages. The authors ran a second PCR of 7 to 11 cycles using a sample-barcoded 5' primer and a J-beta primer mix. From the 5' RACE reads, TCRdb called clonotypes with MiXCR, one entry per CDR3 protein. The table shows about 1.6 million distinct CDR3 sequences, with about 35% occurring only once. Sample: blood. Source of these receptors: a woman in her 30s in good health.

This clonotype has just a few counts. The chain links TRBV7-2 to TRBJ2-1; D possibly corresponds to TRBD1 (6 bases). Germline CDR1 and CDR2: SGHTA and FQGNSA. The length of the CDR3 is 15 residues. V was clipped by 0 bases and J by 4 bases, with 10 bases between them. CDR3 in amino acids: CASSLAPDRYNEQFF. The CDR3 nucleotides read TGTGCCAGCAGCTTAGCGCCGGACAGATACAATGAGCAGTTCTTC.

In the case of this clonotype: At one end the junction does not follow the germline gene, possibly because of a read error. The CDR3 nucleotides are TGTGCCGGCAGTCCGGGGACGAATGAAAAACTGTTTTTT. It translates to CAGSPGTNEKLFF. This chain links TRBV12-3 or TRBV12-4 with TRBJ1-4, with D possibly matching TRBD1 (5 bases). This CDR3 is 13 amino acids long.